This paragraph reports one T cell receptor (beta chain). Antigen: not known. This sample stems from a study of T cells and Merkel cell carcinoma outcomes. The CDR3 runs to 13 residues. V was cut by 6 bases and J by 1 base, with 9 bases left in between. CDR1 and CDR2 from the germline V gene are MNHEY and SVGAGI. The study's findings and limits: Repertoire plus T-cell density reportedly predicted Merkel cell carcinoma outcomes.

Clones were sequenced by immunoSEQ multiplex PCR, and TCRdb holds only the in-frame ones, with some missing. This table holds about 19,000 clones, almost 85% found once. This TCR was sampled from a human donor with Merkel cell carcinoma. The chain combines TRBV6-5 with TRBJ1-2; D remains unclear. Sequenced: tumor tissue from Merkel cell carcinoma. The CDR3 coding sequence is TGTGCCAGCAGCTCTCGGGATAACTATGGCTACACCTTC. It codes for CASSSRDNYGYTF.